The rows below give T cell receptor beta chains drawn from one sample of a study of response to subunit inactivated influenza vaccine. TCRdb reprocessed the RT-PCR reads via MiXCR and lists one record per CDR3 protein. The sample holds about 310,000 distinct CDR3 sequences, 21% seen once. The sample consisted of PBMCs from blood, taken 21 months after vaccination. The receptors here all came from a man in his fifties or sixties who received an inactivated influenza vaccine. CDR3s include the opening cysteine and the closing phenylalanine or tryptophan. The D gene is left open where the match is weak. Part of the rows lack a size; the others show once, few, many or a class for expanded clones.

>TRBJ1-1|NA|TRBV5-1|NA
CASSLSGPREVFF
TGCGCCAGCAGCTTGTCGGGGCCGCGTGAAGTTTTCTTT
>TRBJ2-1|few|TRBV7-9|TRBD2
CASSLTSGGINEQFF
TGTGCCAGCAGCTTGACTAGCGGGGGGATAAATGAGCAGTTCTTC
>TRBJ1-1|NA|TRBV7-2|NA
CASSLVRGPGEAFF
TGTGCCAGCAGCTTAGTTCGGGGTCCGGGAGAAGCTTTCTTT
>TRBJ2-1|few|TRBV9|NA
CAVGPTYNEQFF
TGTGCCGTTGGACCCACCTACAATGAGCAGTTCTTC
>TRBJ2-7|NA|TRBV10-3|NA
CAISVPGRAEQYF
TGTGCCATCAGTGTGCCAGGTCGGGCCGAGCAGTACTTC
>TRBJ2-7|few|TRBV6-5|NA
CASSSTRTGSYEQYF
TGTGCCAGCAGTTCAACCCGGACCGGTTCCTACGAGCAGTACTTC
>TRBJ1-3|many|TRBV20-1|TRBD1
CSARNHDRAAGNTIYF
TGCAGTGCTAGAAACCACGACAGGGCGGCTGGAAACACCATATATTTT
>TRBJ2-7|NA|TRBV7-2|NA
CASSFGPAAYEQYF
TGTGCCAGCAGTTTCGGACCAGCGGCCTACGAGCAGTACTTC
>TRBJ1-5|few|TRBV29-1|NA
CSVEEGGGNQPQHF
TGCAGCGTTGAAGAGGGGGGTGGTAATCAGCCCCAGCATTTT
>TRBJ2-2|NA|TRBV7-7|NA
CASSLRAPGELFF
TGTGCTAGCAGCCTCCGGGCCCCCGGGGAGCTGTTTTTT
>TRBJ1-3|NA|TRBV5-1|NA
CASSFELSTYSGNTIYF
TGCGCCAGCAGCTTTGAGCTATCAACTTACTCTGGAAACACCATATATTTT
>TRBJ1-2|few|TRBV12-3/TRBV12-4|NA
CASSLAPRFYGYTF
TGTGCCAGCAGTTTAGCGCCCCGCTTTTATGGCTACACCTTC
>TRBJ2-7|once|TRBV20-1|TRBD1
CSASTGTVMIYEQYF
TGCAGTGCATCCACGGGGACAGTGATGATCTACGAGCAGTACTTC
>TRBJ1-2|NA|TRBV20-1|NA
CSAEVAYDRKGYTF
TGCAGTGCCGAGGTGGCTTATGATCGGAAGGGCTACACCTTC
>TRBJ1-5|NA|TRBV20-1|NA
CSARVTEGQPQHF
TGCAGTGCTAGAGTCACCGAGGGTCAGCCCCAGCATTTT
>TRBJ1-2|few|TRBV4-2|TRBD1
CASSQDHGGQNYGYTF
TGTGCCAGCAGCCAAGATCATGGGGGACAGAACTATGGCTACACCTTC
>TRBJ1-4|few|TRBV14|NA
CASSQGTRVIEKLFF
TGTGCCAGCAGCCAAGGAACCAGGGTAATTGAAAAACTGTTTTTT
>TRBJ2-7|NA|TRBV5-1|NA
CASSSSAGLYEQYF
TGCGCCAGCAGCTCCAGTGCAGGACTTTACGAGCAGTACTTC
>TRBJ2-2|NA|TRBV24-1|NA
CATSDPNTLGTGELFF
TGTGCCACCAGTGATCCTAACACCTTGGGAACCGGGGAGCTGTTTTTT
>TRBJ1-6|few|TRBV3-1|NA
CASSQADYNSPLHF
TGTGCCAGCAGCCAAGCTGATTATAATTCACCCCTCCACTTT
>TRBJ1-4|NA|TRBV28|NA
CASSTVGPNEKLFF
TGTGCCAGCAGTACAGTCGGGCCTAATGAAAAACTGTTTTTT
>TRBJ1-2|many|TRBV7-2|NA
CASSLALVRGPNPNYGYTF
TGTGCCAGCAGCTTAGCGCTCGTAAGGGGCCCGAATCCTAACTATGGCTACACCTTC
>TRBJ1-5|NA|TRBV20-1|NA
CRVLGEHF
TGCAGAGTCTTGGGGGAGCATTTT
>TRBJ2-7|NA|TRBV20-1|TRBD1
CSARDRLRDRAYEQYF
TGCAGTGCTAGAGATAGGTTGCGGGACAGGGCCTACGAGCAGTACTTC
>TRBJ2-1|many|TRBV20-1|NA
CSARDLVGSYNEQFF
TGCAGTGCTAGAGATCTAGTTGGCTCCTACAATGAGCAGTTCTTC
>TRBJ1-2|NA|TRBV7-2|TRBD1
CASSHRTGGGGYTF
TGTGCCAGCAGCCATCGGACAGGGGGCGGTGGCTACACCTTC
>TRBJ2-5|NA|TRBV7-2|NA
CASSLVATNGETQYF
TGTGCCAGCAGCTTAGTTGCCACCAACGGAGAGACCCAGTACTTC
>TRBJ2-2|NA|TRBV9|TRBD1
CASSVASGTAINTGELFF
TGTGCCAGCAGCGTAGCCTCCGGGACAGCAATAAACACCGGGGAGCTGTTTTTT
>TRBJ1-1|NA|TRBV20-1|NA
CSAPARGQGTEAFF
TGCAGTGCTCCTGCCCGGGGGCAAGGAACTGAAGCTTTCTTT
>TRBJ1-2|many|TRBV5-6|TRBD1
CASSVLQGDYGYTF
TGTGCCAGCAGCGTATTACAGGGGGACTATGGCTACACCTTC
>TRBJ1-1|many|TRBV10-3|NA
CAISETVNTEAFF
TGTGCCATCAGTGAGACAGTGAACACTGAAGCTTTCTTT
>TRBJ2-3|many|TRBV6-5|NA
CASSYGGDRDTQYF
TGTGCCAGCAGTTACGGAGGAGACCGGGATACGCAGTATTTT
>TRBJ1-6|NA|TRBV20-1|NA
CSAQDRPLLLSSYNSPLHF
TGCAGTGCCCAGGACAGACCATTACTCCTGAGCTCCTATAATTCACCCCTCCACTTT
>TRBJ2-7|NA|TRBV7-9|NA
CASSFRSAEQYF
TGTGCCAGCAGCTTCAGGTCAGCCGAGCAGTACTTC
>TRBJ1-1|NA|TRBV5-1|NA
CASSLTGSGKSTEAFF
TGCGCCAGCAGCTTGACAGGTTCAGGGAAGAGCACTGAAGCTTTCTTT
>TRBJ2-7|few|TRBV11-3|NA
CASSLVVGGEQYF
TGTGCCAGCAGCTTAGTAGTGGGTGGAGAGCAGTACTTC
>TRBJ2-1|NA|TRBV2|NA
CASGGFLDNEQFF
TGTGCCAGCGGCGGCTTCTTAGACAATGAGCAGTTCTTC
>TRBJ1-1|few|TRBV6-2/TRBV6-3|NA
CASSNKPTEAFF
TGTGCCAGCAGCAATAAACCCACTGAAGCTTTCTTT
>TRBJ1-2|many|TRBV7-2|NA
CASSPGMANYGYTF
TGTGCCAGCAGCCCCGGGATGGCAAACTATGGCTACACCTTC
>TRBJ1-6|many|TRBV7-9|NA
CASSFRKGKSNSPLHF
TGTGCCAGCAGCTTTCGGAAGGGGAAAAGTAATTCACCCCTCCACTTT
>TRBJ2-1|many|TRBV11-2|TRBD1
CASSLNFGTGDYEQFF
TGTGCCAGCAGCTTAAACTTCGGGACAGGGGATTATGAGCAGTTCTTC
>TRBJ1-1|many|TRBV5-4|NA
CASSFTAGLGAFF
TGTGCCAGCAGCTTCACGGCAGGATTAGGAGCTTTCTTT
>TRBJ2-7|once|TRBV6-2/TRBV6-3|NA
CASSYSWLVAASYEQYF
TGTGCCAGCAGTTACTCATGGTTGGTAGCGGCCTCCTACGAGCAGTACTTC
>TRBJ1-5|few|TRBV4-1|NA
CASSQGKGWGNQPQHF
TGCGCCAGCAGCCAAGGGAAGGGATGGGGCAATCAGCCCCAGCATTTT
>TRBJ1-5|few|TRBV12-3/TRBV12-4|NA
CASSLQGHSQPQHF
TGTGCCAGCAGTTTACAGGGGCACTCTCAGCCCCAGCATTTT
>TRBJ2-3|NA|TRBV3-1|TRBD2
CASSYTSAGGGTDTQYF
TGTGCCAGCAGCTATACAAGTGCGGGGGGCGGCACAGATACGCAGTATTTT
>TRBJ1-5|few|TRBV28|NA
CASSFGGVGNQPQHF
TGTGCCAGCAGTTTTGGAGGGGTCGGCAATCAGCCCCAGCATTTT
>TRBJ1-2|NA|TRBV19|TRBD1
CASSWSGGAYGYTF
TGTGCCAGTAGTTGGTCAGGGGGCGCCTATGGCTACACCTTC
>TRBJ2-1|many|TRBV29-1|NA
CSVGLNEQFF
TGCAGCGTTGGCCTAAATGAGCAGTTCTTC
>TRBJ1-5|NA|TRBV25-1|TRBD1
CASSQTGGTQPQHF
TGTGCCAGCAGCCAGACAGGGGGCACTCAGCCCCAGCATTTT
>TRBJ1-2|NA|TRBV6-5|TRBD1
CASSYLTGGNYGYTF
TGTGCCAGCAGTTACCTGACAGGGGGTAACTATGGCTACACCTTC
>TRBJ1-2|NA|TRBV7-6|TRBD1
CASSLVAGGDYGYTF
TGTGCCAGCAGCTTAGTTGCAGGGGGTGACTATGGCTACACCTTC
>TRBJ1-2|NA|TRBV6-1|TRBD1
CASGGQGNYGYTF
TGTGCCAGTGGAGGACAGGGCAACTATGGCTACACCTTC
>TRBJ2-3|NA|TRBV20-1|NA
CSAWDFTASTDTQYF
TGCAGTGCTTGGGACTTCACTGCTAGCACAGATACGCAGTATTTT
>TRBJ2-1|NA|TRBV11-2|NA
CASSLDPSPYNEQFF
TGTGCCAGCAGCTTAGACCCCAGCCCATACAATGAGCAGTTCTTC
>TRBJ2-2|NA|TRBV4-2|NA
CASSLHRARNTGELFF
TGTGCCAGCAGCCTTCATCGAGCCAGGAACACCGGGGAGCTGTTTTTT
>TRBJ2-1|NA|TRBV4-3|NA
CASSQDYGSLHNEQFF
TGCGCCAGCAGCCAAGATTACGGGAGTCTCCACAATGAGCAGTTCTTC
>TRBJ1-5|few|TRBV5-1|NA
CASSLDGVLPQHF
TGCGCCAGCAGCTTGGACGGAGTTCTTCCCCAGCATTTT
>TRBJ1-5|once|TRBV5-6|TRBD1
CASSQGQGARSNQPQHF
TGTGCCAGCAGCCAGGGACAGGGGGCAAGGAGCAATCAGCCCCAGCATTTT